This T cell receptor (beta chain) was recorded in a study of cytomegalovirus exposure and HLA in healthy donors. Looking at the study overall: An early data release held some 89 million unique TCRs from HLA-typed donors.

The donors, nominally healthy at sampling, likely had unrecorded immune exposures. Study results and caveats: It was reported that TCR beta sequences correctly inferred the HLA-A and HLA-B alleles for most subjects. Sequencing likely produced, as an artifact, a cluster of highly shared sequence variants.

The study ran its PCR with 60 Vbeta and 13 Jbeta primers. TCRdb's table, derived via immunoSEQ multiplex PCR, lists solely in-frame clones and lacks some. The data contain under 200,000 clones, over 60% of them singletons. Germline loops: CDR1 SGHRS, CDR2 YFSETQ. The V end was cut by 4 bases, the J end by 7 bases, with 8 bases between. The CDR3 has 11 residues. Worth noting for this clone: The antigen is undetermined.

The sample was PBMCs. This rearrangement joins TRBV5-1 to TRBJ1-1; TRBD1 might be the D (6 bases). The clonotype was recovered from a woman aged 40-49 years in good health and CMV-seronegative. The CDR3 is CASSGTYEAFF. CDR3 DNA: TGCGCCAGCAGCGGGACATATGAAGCTTTCTTT.